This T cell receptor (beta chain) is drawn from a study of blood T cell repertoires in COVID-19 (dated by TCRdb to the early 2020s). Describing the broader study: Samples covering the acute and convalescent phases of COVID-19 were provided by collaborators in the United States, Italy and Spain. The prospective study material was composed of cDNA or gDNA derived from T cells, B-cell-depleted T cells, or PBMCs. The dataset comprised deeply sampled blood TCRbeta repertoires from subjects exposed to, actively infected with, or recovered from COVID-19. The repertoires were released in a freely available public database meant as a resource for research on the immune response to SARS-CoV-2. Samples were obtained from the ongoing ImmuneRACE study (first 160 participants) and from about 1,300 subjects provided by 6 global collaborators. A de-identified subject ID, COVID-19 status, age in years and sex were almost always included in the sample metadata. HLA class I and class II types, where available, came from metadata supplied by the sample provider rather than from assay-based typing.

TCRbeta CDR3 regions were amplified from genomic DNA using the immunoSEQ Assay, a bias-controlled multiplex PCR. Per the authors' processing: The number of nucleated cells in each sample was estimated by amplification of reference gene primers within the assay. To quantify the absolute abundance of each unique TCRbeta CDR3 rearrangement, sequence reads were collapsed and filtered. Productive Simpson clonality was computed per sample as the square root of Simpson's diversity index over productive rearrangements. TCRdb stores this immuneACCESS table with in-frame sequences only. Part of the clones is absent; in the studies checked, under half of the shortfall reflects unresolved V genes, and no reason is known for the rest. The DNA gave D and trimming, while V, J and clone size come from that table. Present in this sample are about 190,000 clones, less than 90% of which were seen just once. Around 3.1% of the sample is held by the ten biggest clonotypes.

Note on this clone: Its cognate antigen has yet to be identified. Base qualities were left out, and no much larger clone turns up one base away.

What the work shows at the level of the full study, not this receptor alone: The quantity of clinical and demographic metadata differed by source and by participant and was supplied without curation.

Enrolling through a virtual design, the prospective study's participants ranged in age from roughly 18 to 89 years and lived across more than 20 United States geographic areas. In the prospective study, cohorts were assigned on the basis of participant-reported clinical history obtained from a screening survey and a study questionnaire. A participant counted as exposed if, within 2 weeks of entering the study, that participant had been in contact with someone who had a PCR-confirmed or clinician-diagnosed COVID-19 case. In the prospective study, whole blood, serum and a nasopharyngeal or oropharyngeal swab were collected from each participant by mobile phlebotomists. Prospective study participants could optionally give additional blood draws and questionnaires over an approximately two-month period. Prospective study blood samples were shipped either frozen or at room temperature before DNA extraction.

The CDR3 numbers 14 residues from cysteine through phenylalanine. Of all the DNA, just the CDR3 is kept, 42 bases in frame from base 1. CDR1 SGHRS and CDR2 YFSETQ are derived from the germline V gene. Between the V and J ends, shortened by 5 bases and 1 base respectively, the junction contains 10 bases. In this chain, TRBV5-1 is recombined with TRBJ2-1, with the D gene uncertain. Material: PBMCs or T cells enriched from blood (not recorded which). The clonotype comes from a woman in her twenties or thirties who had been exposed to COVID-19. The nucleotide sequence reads TGCGCCAGCAGTGAGGTGAGTTCCTACAATGAGCAGTTCTTC. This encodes CASSEVSSYNEQFF.